The T cell receptor beta chain described here comes from a study of blood T cell repertoires in COVID-19. The overall study: Samples taken during acute and convalescent COVID-19 were collected in the United States, Italy and Spain.

The sample holds a few counts of this clone. This table comes from immunoSEQ multiplex PCR, and its TCRdb copy is limited to in-frame clones, with some not included. The sample yields about 270,000 clones, around nine tenths seen once. Germline V gene data show CDR1 as KGHSH and CDR2 as LQKENI. CDR3 length: 13 residues. This TCR derives from a man aged 35 to 55 with active or convalescent COVID-19. This chain joins TRBV18 and TRBJ2-2; TRBD2 might be the D (6 bases). Input material: peripheral blood. CDR3 protein: CATSGANTGELFF. The CDR3 nucleotides read TGTGCTACGTCGGGGGCGAACACCGGGGAGCTGTTTTTT.